One and the same sample provided the 10 T cell receptor beta chains below, sequenced in a study of blood T cell repertoires in COVID-19. Libraries were prepared by immunoSEQ multiplex PCR; TCRdb keeps only in-frame clonotypes and omits some of them. The sample carries roughly 190,000 clones, about 91% recorded once. Sequencing was performed on PBMCs or T cells enriched from blood (not recorded which). The source of these receptors is a young woman who had recovered from COVID-19.

The chain combines TRBV6-4 with TRBJ2-3; perhaps TRBD2 as D (5 bases). Germline CDR1 and CDR2: MRHNA and SNTAGT. This CDR3 is built from 16 residues. The V end lost 0 bases, the J end lost 0 bases, and 10 bases lay between the germline ends. CDR3 sequence: CASSDSASFSTDTQYF. As DNA, the CDR3 is TGTGCCAGCAGTGACTCGGCTAGCTTCAGCACAGATACGCAGTATTTT.

The V gene is TRBV11-3, the J gene TRBJ2-5; TRBD1 is a possible D gene (5 bases). Germline V gene lookup returns CDR1 SGHNT and CDR2 YENEEA. Trimming removed 5 bases from V and 2 bases from J, with 9 bases in between. The CDR3 is made up of 13 amino acids. The CDR3 coding sequence is TGTGCCAGCAGCCGACAGCCACAAGAGACCCAGTACTTC. Translated, it gives CASSRQPQETQYF.

This clone appeared a single time. The chain links TRBV19 to TRBJ1-2; 10 nucleotides agree with TRBD1. Germline-derived CDR1 and CDR2 are LNHDA and SQIVND (reference sequence). The CDR3 totals 11 residues. With V trimmed by 11 bases and J by 7 bases, 4 bases remained unmatched. The CDR3 sequence: CAVGQGVGYTF. CDR3 DNA sequence: TGTGCCGTCGGACAGGGGGTTGGCTACACCTTC. Together with reference TRBV19 and TRBJ1-2, the CDR3 gives the full variable domain: DGGITQSPKYLFRKEGQNVTLSCEQNLNHDAMYWYRQDPGQGLRLIYYSQIVNDFQKGDIAEGYSVSREKKESFPLTVTSAQKNPTAFYLCAVGQGVGYTFGSGTRLTVV.

This chain connects TRBV30 to TRBJ1-2; D remains ambiguous. The CDR3 length is 15 residues. Trimming removed 6 bases from V and 1 base from J, with 18 bases in between. The germline CDR1 and CDR2 sequences are GTSNPN and SVGIG (reference sequence). In DNA, the CDR3 is TGTGCCTGCGAACCAAGAGAACCACTTAACTATGGCTACACCTTC. Its translation is CACEPREPLNYGYTF.

This rearrangement joins TRBV4-3 to TRBJ2-4; tentative D call: TRBD2 (5 bases). Germline values: CDR1 LGHNA, CDR2 YSLEER. CDR3 length: 14 amino acids. V lost 0 bases and J lost 8, with 11 bases in between. CDR3 bases: TGCGCCAGCAGCCAAGATAGCGCGACGGACATTCAGTACTTC. Protein sequence: CASSQDSATDIQYF.

This chain connects TRBV24-1 to TRBJ2-1; 10 nucleotides align to TRBD2. This CDR3 region has 15 residues. Unmatched junction bases numbered 7, after V lost 4 bases and J lost 8 bases. CDR1 and CDR2 from the germline V gene are KGHDR and SFDVKD. The CDR3 DNA is TGTGCCACCAGTGACTCCGGGACTAGCGATTATGAGCAGTTCTTC. Its translation: CATSDSGTSDYEQFF.

The chain recombines TRBV29-1 with TRBJ1-1; 7 bases fit TRBD1. The CDR3 sequence is 14 residues long. After removal of 8 bases from V and 3 bases from J, the junction contained 12 bases not matched to a gene. From germline, CDR1 is SQVTM and CDR2 ANQGSEA. Here the CDR3 reads CSFLKGARYTEAFF. The DNA of the CDR3 is TGCAGCTTCCTAAAGGGGGCCCGATACACTGAAGCTTTCTTT.

CDR3 region: CASSIGQGTQETQYF. For the CDR3, the DNA is TGTGCCAGCAGCATAGGACAGGGGACCCAAGAGACCCAGTACTTC. The chain recombines TRBV9 with TRBJ2-5, with 9 bases that match TRBD1. Trimming at V came to 4 bases and at J to 1 base, leaving 5 bases not matched to a gene. CDR3 size: 15 residues. The germline V gene has CDR1 SGDLS and CDR2 YYNGEE.

J is TRBJ1-4 and V is TRBV29-1, with D possibly matching TRBD1 (5 bases). CDR1 is SQVTM and CDR2 is ANQGSEA in the germline V gene. Trimming took 7 bases from V and 5 from J, leaving 11 bases between them. CDR3 length equals 12 residues. Written as DNA, the CDR3 is TGCAGCGCGACAGCTACGAATGAAAAACTGTTTTTT. Protein product: CSATATNEKLFF.

This clone was seen a single time. The rearrangement uses TRBV29-1 and TRBJ1-2; no clear D. The CDR3 has 11 amino acids. Germline V gene sequence: CDR1 SQVTM, CDR2 ANQGSEA. V lost 7 bases and J 6 bases, leaving 12 bases between the germline ends. The CDR3 loop is CSGGWRDGYTF. CDR3 coding DNA: TGCAGCGGAGGGTGGAGGGATGGCTACACCTTC.